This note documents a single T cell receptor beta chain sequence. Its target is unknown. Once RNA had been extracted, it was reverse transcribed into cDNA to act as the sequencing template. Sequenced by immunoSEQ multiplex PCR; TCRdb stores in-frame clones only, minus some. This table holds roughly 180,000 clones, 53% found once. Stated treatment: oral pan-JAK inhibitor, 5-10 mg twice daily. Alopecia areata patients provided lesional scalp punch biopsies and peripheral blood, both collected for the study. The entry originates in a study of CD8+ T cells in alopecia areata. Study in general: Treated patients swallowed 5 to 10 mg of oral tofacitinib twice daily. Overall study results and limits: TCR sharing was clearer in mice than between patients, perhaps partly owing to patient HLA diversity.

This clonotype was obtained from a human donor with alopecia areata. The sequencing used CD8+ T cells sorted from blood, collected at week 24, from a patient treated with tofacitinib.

In nucleotides, the CDR3 is TGCAGCGACCAACAGGGGGCAAGGACTGAAGCTTTCTTT. It codes for CSDQQGARTEAFF. The chain uses TRBV29-1 and TRBJ1-1, with 9 positions matching TRBD1. The CDR3 consists of 13 residues. J gave up 5 bases and V 7 bases, and 8 bases lay outside the gene matches. Germline CDR1 reads SQVTM; CDR2 reads ANQGSEA.